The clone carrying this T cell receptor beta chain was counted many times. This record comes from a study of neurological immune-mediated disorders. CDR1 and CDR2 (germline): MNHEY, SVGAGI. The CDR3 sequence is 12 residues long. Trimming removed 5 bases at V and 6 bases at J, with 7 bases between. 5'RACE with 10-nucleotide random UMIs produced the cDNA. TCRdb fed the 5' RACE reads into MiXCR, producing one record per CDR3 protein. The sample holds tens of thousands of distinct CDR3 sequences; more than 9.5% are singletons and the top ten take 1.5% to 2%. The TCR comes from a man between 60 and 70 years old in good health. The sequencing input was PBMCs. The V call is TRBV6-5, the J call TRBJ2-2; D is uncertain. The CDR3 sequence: CASSTSAGELFF. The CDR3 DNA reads TGTGCCAGCAGTACCTCCGCCGGGGAGCTGTTTTTT.